This paragraph covers one T cell receptor delta chain sequence. The data belong to a study of gamma-delta T cells after stem cell transplantation. The V segment lost 3 bases and the J segment 6 bases; nucleotides outside the gene matches: 18. The CDR3 runs to 19 residues. The germline V gene encodes CDR1 GEAIGNYY and CDR2 EKD. TCRdb fed the RT-PCR reads to CATT. Found here are 2,000 to 2,500 delta-chain clones, 1.1% of them singletons; the top ten hold approximately 27%. The sequenced sample was gamma-delta T cells. The TCR was taken from a human donor. It is not recorded whose cells these are; they may come from a transplant donor. The chain couples TRDV2 to TRDJ1; 13 positions agree with TRDD3. The CDR3 loop is CACDPLSTGGYAPHHKLIF. CDR3 sequence (DNA): TGTGCCTGTGACCCCCTTTCTACTGGGGGATACGCCCCGCACCATAAACTCATCTTT.